This TCR beta chain emerged from a study of cytomegalovirus exposure and HLA in healthy donors. Per germline, CDR1 LNHDA and CDR2 SQIVND (reference sequence). CDR3 length: 14 amino acids. Trimming took off 4 bases at V and 6 bases at J, with 12 bases between the two ends. Researchers ran the PCR with 60 Vbeta and 13 Jbeta primers. Data came from immunoSEQ multiplex PCR; TCRdb stores just in-frame clones and leaves some out. This sample has about 110,000 clones, with about three quarters found just once. This clone appeared a single time. The antigen is not known. Among the donors, all were healthy bone marrow donors. Whole-study results and caveats: A later analysis found TCR association rates differed by HLA locus, highest for DRB1 and lowest for HLA-C. The authors later found most CMV-associated TCR beta chains appeared HLA-restricted. Later genetic work tied a missense DCLRE1C variant to beta-chain V and J trimming.

V and J are TRBV19 and TRBJ2-2, with D perhaps matching TRBD1 (6 bases). This TCR was recovered from a female donor in good health and CMV-seropositive. Material: PBMCs. The CDR3 nucleotides read TGTGCCAGTAGTAACGACAGGTGGGCCGGGGAGCTGTTTTTT. It translates to CASSNDRWAGELFF.